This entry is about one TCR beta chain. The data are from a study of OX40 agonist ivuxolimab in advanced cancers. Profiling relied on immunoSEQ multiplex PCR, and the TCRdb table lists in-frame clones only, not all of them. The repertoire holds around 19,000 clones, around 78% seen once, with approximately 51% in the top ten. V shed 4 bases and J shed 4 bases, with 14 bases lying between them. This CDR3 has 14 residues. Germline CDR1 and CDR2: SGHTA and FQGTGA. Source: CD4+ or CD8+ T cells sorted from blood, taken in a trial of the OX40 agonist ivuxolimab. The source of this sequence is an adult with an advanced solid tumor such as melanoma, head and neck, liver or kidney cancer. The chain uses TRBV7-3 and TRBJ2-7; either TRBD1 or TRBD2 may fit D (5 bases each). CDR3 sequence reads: CASSWAVGDYEQYF. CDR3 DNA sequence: TGTGCCAGCAGCTGGGCTGTGGGGGATTACGAGCAGTACTTC.